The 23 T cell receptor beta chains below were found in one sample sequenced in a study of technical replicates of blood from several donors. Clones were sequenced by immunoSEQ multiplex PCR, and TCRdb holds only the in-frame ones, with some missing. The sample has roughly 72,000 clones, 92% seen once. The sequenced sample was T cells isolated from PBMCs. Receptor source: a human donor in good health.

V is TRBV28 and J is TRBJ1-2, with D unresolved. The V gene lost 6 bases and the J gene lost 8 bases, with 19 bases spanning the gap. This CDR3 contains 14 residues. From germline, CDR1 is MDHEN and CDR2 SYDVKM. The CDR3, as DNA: TGTGCCAGCAGACCCCCAGCTGCGGTTCAGGGCTACACCTTC. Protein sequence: CASRPPAAVQGYTF.

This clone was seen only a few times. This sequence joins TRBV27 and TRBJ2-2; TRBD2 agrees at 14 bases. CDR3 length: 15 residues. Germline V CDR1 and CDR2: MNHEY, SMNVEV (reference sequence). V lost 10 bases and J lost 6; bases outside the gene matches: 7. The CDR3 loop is CATLGLAGAAGELFF. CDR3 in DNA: TGTGCCACCTTGGGACTAGCGGGAGCTGCCGGGGAGCTGTTTTTT.

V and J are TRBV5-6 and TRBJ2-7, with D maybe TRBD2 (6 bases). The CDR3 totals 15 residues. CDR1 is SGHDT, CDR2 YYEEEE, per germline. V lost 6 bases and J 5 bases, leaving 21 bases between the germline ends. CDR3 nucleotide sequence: TGTGCCAGCACCATCTCAGGAGGGTTGAGAGACGAGCAGTACTTC. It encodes CASTISGGLRDEQYF.

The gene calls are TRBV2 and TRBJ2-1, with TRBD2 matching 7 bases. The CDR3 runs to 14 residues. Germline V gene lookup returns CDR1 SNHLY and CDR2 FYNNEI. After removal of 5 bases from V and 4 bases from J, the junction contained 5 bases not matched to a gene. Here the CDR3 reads CASSSGAGYNEQFF. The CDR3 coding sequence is TGTGCCAGCAGTAGCGGGGCTGGATACAATGAGCAGTTCTTC.

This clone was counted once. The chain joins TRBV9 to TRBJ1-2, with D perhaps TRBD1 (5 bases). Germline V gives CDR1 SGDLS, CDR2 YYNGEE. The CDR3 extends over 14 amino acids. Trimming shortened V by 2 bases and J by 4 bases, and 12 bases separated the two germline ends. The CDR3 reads CASSVRQGGYGYTF. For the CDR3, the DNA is TGTGCCAGCAGCGTTAGGCAGGGCGGCTATGGCTACACCTTC.

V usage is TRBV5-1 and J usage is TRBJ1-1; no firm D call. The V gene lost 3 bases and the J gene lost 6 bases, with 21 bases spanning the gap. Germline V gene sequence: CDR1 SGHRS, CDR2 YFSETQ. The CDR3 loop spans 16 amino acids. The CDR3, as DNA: TGCGCCAGCAGCTCCTATTCGACTCCGGTCCCCGCTGAAGCTTTCTTT. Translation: CASSSYSTPVPAEAFF.

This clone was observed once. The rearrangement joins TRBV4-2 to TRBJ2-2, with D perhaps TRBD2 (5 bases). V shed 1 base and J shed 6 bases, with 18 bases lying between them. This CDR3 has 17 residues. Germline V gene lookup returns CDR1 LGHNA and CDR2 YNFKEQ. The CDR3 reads CASSQGSGRLLAGELFF. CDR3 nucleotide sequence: TGTGCCAGCAGCCAAGGTTCGGGCCGACTACTCGCCGGGGAGCTGTTTTTT.

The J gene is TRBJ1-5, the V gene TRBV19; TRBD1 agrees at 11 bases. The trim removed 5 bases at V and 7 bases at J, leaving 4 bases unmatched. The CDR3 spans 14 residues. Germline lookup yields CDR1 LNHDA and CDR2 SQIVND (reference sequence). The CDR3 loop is CASSPGDRGQPQHF. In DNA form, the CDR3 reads TGTGCCAGTAGTCCCGGGGACAGGGGGCAGCCCCAGCATTTT.

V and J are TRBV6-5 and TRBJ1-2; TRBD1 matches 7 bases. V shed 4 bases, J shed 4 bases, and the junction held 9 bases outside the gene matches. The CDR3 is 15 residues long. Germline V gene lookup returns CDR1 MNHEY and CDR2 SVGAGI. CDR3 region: CASSSDRREFYGYTF. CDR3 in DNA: TGTGCCAGCAGTTCGGACAGGAGAGAATTCTATGGCTACACCTTC.

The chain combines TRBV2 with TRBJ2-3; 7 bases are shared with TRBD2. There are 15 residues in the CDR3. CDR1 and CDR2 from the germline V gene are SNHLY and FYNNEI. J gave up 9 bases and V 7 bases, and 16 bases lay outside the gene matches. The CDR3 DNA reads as TGTGCCAGCACTTCTAGTGGGACCCTGGGGGGGACGCAGTATTTT. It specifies CASTSSGTLGGTQYF. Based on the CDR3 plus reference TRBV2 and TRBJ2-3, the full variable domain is EPEVTQTPSHQVTQMGQEVILRCVPISNHLYFYWYRQILGQKVEFLVSFYNNEISEKSEIFDDQFSVERPDGSNFTLKIRSTKLEDSAMYFCASTSSGTLGGTQYFGPGTRLTVL.

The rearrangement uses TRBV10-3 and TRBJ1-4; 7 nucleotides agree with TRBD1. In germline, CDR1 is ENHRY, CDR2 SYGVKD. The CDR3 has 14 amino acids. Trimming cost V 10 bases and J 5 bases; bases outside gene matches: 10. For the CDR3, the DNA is TGTGCCACAGGCGCGACAGGGACAAATGAAAAACTGTTTTTT. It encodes CATGATGTNEKLFF.

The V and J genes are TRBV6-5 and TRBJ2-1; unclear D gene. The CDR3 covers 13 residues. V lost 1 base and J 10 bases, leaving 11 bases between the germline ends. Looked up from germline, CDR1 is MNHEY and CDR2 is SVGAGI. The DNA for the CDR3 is TGTGCCAGCAGTTACTACCTAGGCGACGAGCAGTTCTTC. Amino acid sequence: CASSYYLGDEQFF.

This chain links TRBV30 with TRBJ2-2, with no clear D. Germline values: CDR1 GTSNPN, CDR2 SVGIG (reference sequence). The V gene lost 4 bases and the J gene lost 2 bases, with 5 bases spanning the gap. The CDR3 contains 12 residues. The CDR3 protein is CAWTENTGELFF. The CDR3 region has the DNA TGTGCCTGGACAGAAAACACCGGGGAGCTGTTTTTT.

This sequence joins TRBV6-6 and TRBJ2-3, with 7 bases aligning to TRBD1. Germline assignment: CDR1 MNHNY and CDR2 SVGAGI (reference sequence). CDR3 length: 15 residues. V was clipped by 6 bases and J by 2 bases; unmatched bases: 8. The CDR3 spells CASREGQMDTDTQYF. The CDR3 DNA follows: TGTGCCAGCAGAGAGGGACAGATGGACACAGATACGCAGTATTTT.

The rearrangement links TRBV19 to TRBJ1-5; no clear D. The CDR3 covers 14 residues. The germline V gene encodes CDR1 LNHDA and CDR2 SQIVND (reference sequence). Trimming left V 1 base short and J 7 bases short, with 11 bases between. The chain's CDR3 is CASSIVGVLQPQHF. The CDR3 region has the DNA TGTGCCAGTAGTATAGTCGGGGTGTTACAGCCCCAGCATTTT.

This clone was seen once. The CDR3 loop is CASSEDRNTEAFF. CDR3 nucleotides: TGTGCCAGCAGCGAAGACAGGAACACTGAAGCTTTCTTT. The chain links TRBV7-3 to TRBJ1-1; tentatively, D is TRBD1 (5 bases). Looked up from germline, CDR1 is SGHTA and CDR2 is FQGTGA. Trimming took off 5 bases at V and 1 base at J, with 8 bases between the two ends. The CDR3 loop spans 13 amino acids.

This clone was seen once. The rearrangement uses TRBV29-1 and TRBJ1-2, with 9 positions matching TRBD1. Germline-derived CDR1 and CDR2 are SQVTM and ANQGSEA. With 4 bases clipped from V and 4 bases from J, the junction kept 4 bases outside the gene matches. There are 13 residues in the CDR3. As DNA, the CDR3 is TGCAGCGTTGGGGACAGGGAGGGCTATGGCTACACCTTC. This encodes CSVGDREGYGYTF. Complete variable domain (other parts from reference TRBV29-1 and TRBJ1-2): SAVISQKPSRDICQRGTSLTIQCQVDSQVTMMFWYRQQPGQSLTLIATANQGSEATYESGFVIDKFPISRPNLTFSTLTVSNMSPEDSSIYLCSVGDREGYGYTFGSGTRLTVV.

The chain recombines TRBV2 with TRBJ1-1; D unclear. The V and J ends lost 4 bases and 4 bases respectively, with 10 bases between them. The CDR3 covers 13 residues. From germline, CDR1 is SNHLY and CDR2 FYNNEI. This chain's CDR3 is CASSARGGTEAFF. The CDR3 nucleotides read TGTGCCAGCAGTGCGCGCGGAGGCACTGAAGCTTTCTTT.

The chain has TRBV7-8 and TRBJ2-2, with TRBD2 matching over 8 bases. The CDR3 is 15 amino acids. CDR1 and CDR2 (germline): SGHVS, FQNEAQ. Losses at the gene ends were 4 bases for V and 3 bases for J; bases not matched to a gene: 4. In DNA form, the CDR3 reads TGTGCCAGCAGCTGGCTCGGGGGGGACACCGGGGAGCTGTTTTTT. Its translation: CASSWLGGDTGELFF. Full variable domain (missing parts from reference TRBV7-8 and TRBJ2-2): GAGVSQSPRYKVAKRGQDVALRCDPISGHVSLFWYQQALGQGPEFLTYFQNEAQLDKSGLPSDRFFAERPEGSVSTLKIQRTQQEDSAVYLCASSWLGGDTGELFFGEGSRLTVL.

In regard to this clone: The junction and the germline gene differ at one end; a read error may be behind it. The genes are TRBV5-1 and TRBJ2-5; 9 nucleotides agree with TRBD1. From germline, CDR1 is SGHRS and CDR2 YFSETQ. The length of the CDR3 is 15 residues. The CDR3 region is CASSLGDRVQETRYF. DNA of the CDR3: TGCGCCAGCAGCTTAGGGGACAGGGTCCAAGAGACCCGGTACTTC.

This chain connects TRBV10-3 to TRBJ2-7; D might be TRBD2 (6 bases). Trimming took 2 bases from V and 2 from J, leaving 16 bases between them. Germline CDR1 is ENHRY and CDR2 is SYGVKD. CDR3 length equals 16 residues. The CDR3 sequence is CAISEGGSGNTYEQYF. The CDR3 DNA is TGTGCCATCAGTGAGGGAGGTAGCGGTAACACCTACGAGCAGTACTTC.

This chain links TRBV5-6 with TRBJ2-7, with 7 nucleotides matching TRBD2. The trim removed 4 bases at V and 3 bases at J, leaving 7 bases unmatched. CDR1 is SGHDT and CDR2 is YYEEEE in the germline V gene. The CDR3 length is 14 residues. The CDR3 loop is CASSGTNLFYEQYF. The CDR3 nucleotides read TGTGCCAGCAGCGGGACTAACTTATTCTACGAGCAGTACTTC.

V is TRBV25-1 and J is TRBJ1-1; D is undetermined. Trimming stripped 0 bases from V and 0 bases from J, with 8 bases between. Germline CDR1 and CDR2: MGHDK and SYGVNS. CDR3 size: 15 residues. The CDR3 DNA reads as TGTGCCAGCAGTGAATATGGCTTCATGAACACTGAAGCTTTCTTT. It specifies CASSEYGFMNTEAFF.